What follows describes a single T cell receptor (beta chain). Its antigen remains unidentified. 60 Vbeta and 13 Jbeta primers were used in PCR. Repertoires were generated with immunoSEQ multiplex PCR, while TCRdb's copy carries only in-frame clones and drops some. Altogether 150,000 to 200,000 clones are present, about 90% being singletons, with the ten largest covering about 0.23%. The sample belongs to a study of cytomegalovirus exposure and HLA in healthy donors. General observations from the study: As was reported, the classifier diagnosed cytomegalovirus status with high specificity and sensitivity.

J gave up 5 bases and V 3 bases, and 7 bases lay outside the gene matches. There are 16 residues in the CDR3. The germline gives CDR1 SGDLS, CDR2 YYNGEE. The source is a girl under three years old in good health and CMV-seronegative. Sequenced sample: PBMCs. This chain uses TRBV9 with TRBJ2-1; 11 bases align to TRBD2. CDR3 loop: CASSALIAGGDNEQFF. CDR3 sequence (DNA): TGTGCCAGCAGCGCCCTAATAGCGGGGGGGGACAATGAGCAGTTCTTC.